The source of this T cell receptor beta chain is a study of blood T cell repertoires in COVID-19 (dated by TCRdb to 2020 to 2021). Study-level background: Samples from collaborators originated in the United States, Italy and Spain and spanned both the acute and convalescent phases of COVID-19. The material from the prospective study consisted of cDNA or gDNA derived from T cells, B-cell-depleted T cells, or PBMCs. Subjects who had been exposed to COVID-19, were actively infected with it, or had recovered from it provided the deeply sampled blood TCRbeta repertoires that made up the dataset. Where HLA class I and class II types were available, the types were taken from metadata supplied by the sample provider, not from assay-based typing. The repertoires were made available in a free public database intended to serve as a resource for research on the immune response to SARS-CoV-2. Samples came from the ongoing ImmuneRACE study (first 160 participants) plus 1,254 subjects from 6 global collaborators. Nearly every sample came with metadata listing a de-identified subject ID, COVID-19 status, age in years and sex.

Details on this clone: Its recognized antigen is unknown. No qualities accompany the bases; no much larger clone lies one base away.

TCRbeta CDR3 regions were amplified from genomic DNA by means of the immunoSEQ Assay, a bias-controlled multiplex PCR. On the authors' methods: Within the assay, amplification of reference gene primers was used to estimate how many nucleated cells each sample contained. To quantify the absolute abundance of each unique TCRbeta CDR3 rearrangement, sequence reads were collapsed and filtered. For each sample, productive Simpson clonality was calculated as the square root of Simpson's diversity index over productive rearrangements. What TCRdb holds here is the immuneACCESS table cut down to in-frame rearrangements. Part of the clones is not present; checked against another copy, under half of the missing clones reflect an unresolved V gene, and the others are unexplained. From that table come the V and J calls and clone size; the DNA was used to work out D and trimming. In this sample the table shows 180,000 or so clones, around 85% of which occur a single time. Of the sample, roughly 6.2% falls within the top ten clones.

Participants in the prospective study were enrolled through a virtual design, were aged roughly 18 to 95 years, and lived in under 25 United States geographic areas. In the prospective study, participants were assigned to cohorts based on the clinical history participants reported in a screening survey and a study questionnaire. Recovered participants in ImmuneRACE Cohort 3 were defined as having two consecutive negative NP/OP PCR tests, clearance from a healthcare professional, or resolution of symptoms. In the prospective study, mobile phlebotomists collected whole blood, serum and a nasopharyngeal or oropharyngeal swab from each participant. Additional blood draws and questionnaires over an approximately 2-month period could optionally be provided by prospective study participants. Blood samples from the prospective study were shipped frozen or at room temperature prior to DNA extraction. What the work shows at the level of the full study, not this receptor alone: Clinical and demographic metadata were provided uncurated, with the amount varying by source and participant.

The germline V gene encodes CDR1 LGHNT and CDR2 FRNRAP. The CDR3 has 16 amino acids, counting the end cysteine and phenylalanine. Only CDR3 DNA is held: 48 bases, read in frame from base 1. V drops 1 base and J drops 4 bases, leaving 14 bases in between. The receptor's source is a man in his forties who had recovered from COVID-19. What was sequenced was PBMCs or T cells enriched from blood (not recorded which). The rearranged segments are TRBV12-5 and TRBJ1-5; a tentative D match to TRBD1 spans 6 bases. Here the CDR3 is given as CASGLGTGQTNQPQHF. The DNA reads TGTGCTAGTGGTTTGGGAACTGGACAGACTAATCAGCCCCAGCATTTT.